This is a list of T cell receptor beta chains from one sample in a study. MiXCR, run by TCRdb on the 5' RACE reads, gives a single entry per CDR3 protein. This sample has roughly 57,000 distinct CDR3 sequences, with about 20% found just once. Sequences were obtained from tumor-infiltrating Tregs sorted from the breast tumor. The receptors stem from a female donor with breast cancer. Each CDR3 is given with its conserved first and last residue. D genes are given only for firm matches. Size is omitted from some rows. Given values are once, few, many or a class for expanded clones.

abundance,v_gene,d_gene,j_gene,len,CDR3aa,CDR3nt
many,TRBV20-1,-,TRBJ2-7,13,CSASDTNSYEQYF,TGCAGTGCTAGTGACACCAACTCCTACGAGCAGTACTTC
many,TRBV6-5,-,TRBJ2-3,13,CATMRVRTDTQYF,TGTGCCACCATGAGGGTTCGGACAGATACGCAGTATTTT
-,TRBV30,-,TRBJ1-5,13,CAWGLGLNQPQHF,TGTGCCTGGGGGCTCGGACTGAATCAGCCCCAGCATTTT
few,TRBV29-1,-,TRBJ1-1,14,CSVEASTHYTEAFF,TGCAGCGTTGAAGCATCGACGCATTACACTGAAGCTTTCTTT
-,TRBV20-1,-,TRBJ2-3,13,CSAPRGGSDTQYF,TGCAGTGCCCCGAGGGGGGGGTCAGATACGCAGTATTTT
-,TRBV25-1,-,TRBJ1-2,12,CASSSQLGGYTF,TGTGCCAGCAGTTCACAGCTGGGGGGCTACACCTTC
many,TRBV7-2,-,TRBJ1-1,17,CASSLGNPGHPSTEAFF,TGTGCCAGCAGCTTAGGGAACCCGGGACACCCATCCACTGAAGCTTTCTTT
-,TRBV28,-,TRBJ1-1,16,CASSSQPGTPNTEAFF,TGTGCCAGCAGTTCCCAACCCGGGACACCAAACACTGAAGCTTTCTTT
few,TRBV10-3,TRBD1,TRBJ1-2,13,CAISAGQASGYTF,TGTGCCATCAGTGCGGGACAGGCCTCTGGCTACACCTTC
-,TRBV5-1,-,TRBJ1-1,15,CASSLDGGTNTEAFF,TGCGCCAGCAGCTTGGATGGGGGGACGAACACTGAAGCTTTCTTT
few,TRBV6-6,TRBD1,TRBJ2-5,14,CASSTGGRIETQYF,TGTGCCAGCAGCACAGGGGGCAGAATAGAGACCCAGTACTTC
many,TRBV15,-,TRBJ2-1,13,CATSWDRYNEQFF,TGTGCCACCTCCTGGGACCGCTACAATGAGCAGTTCTTC
-,TRBV28,-,TRBJ2-6,16,CASSLRGGRGANVLTF,TGTGCCAGCAGTTTAAGGGGGGGGCGCGGGGCCAACGTCCTGACTTTC
few,TRBV29-1,TRBD1,TRBJ1-2,14,CSVGGDRVVNGYTF,TGCAGCGTTGGTGGAGACAGGGTCGTAAATGGCTACACCTTC
-,TRBV7-8,-,TRBJ2-7,13,CASSLSQSYEQYF,TGTGCCAGCAGCTTAAGTCAGTCCTACGAGCAGTACTTC
few,TRBV7-8,TRBD2,TRBJ2-5,16,CASSLRASGGEETQYF,TGTGCCAGCAGCTTAAGGGCTAGCGGGGGGGAAGAGACCCAGTACTTC
many,TRBV7-6,TRBD1,TRBJ2-5,15,CASSSFTGGQETQYF,TGTGCCAGCAGCTCTTTCACAGGGGGCCAAGAGACCCAGTACTTC
few,TRBV5-5,TRBD2,TRBJ2-1,11,CASSLDTLAAF,TGTGCCAGCAGCTTGGATACACTAGCGGCCTTC
many,TRBV29-1,-,TRBJ2-3,13,CSVGGGFEDTQYF,TGCAGCGTTGGGGGGGGCTTTGAAGATACGCAGTATTTT
many,TRBV7-9,TRBD1,TRBJ1-5,15,CASSPGQGAAQPQHF,TGTGCCAGCAGCCCAGGACAGGGGGCTGCTCAGCCCCAGCATTTT
few,TRBV5-8,-,TRBJ1-2,14,CASSTGTKNYGYTF,TGTGCCAGCAGTACCGGGACAAAGAATTATGGCTACACCTTC
few,TRBV28,TRBD2,TRBJ2-1,12,CASSSGGSEQFF,TGTGCCAGCAGTTCGGGAGGGAGTGAGCAGTTCTTC
-,TRBV6-1,TRBD1,TRBJ1-2,14,CASMSGGRGYGYTF,TGTGCCAGCATGTCAGGGGGCAGGGGCTATGGCTACACCTTC
-,TRBV5-1,-,TRBJ2-1,14,CASSLGLGGDEQFF,TGCGCCAGCAGCCTAGGACTAGGGGGCGATGAGCAGTTCTTC
few,TRBV20-1,TRBD1,TRBJ1-5,14,CSAGVGQGNQPQHF,TGCAGTGCTGGCGTGGGACAGGGAAATCAGCCCCAGCATTTT
-,TRBV20-1,-,TRBJ1-6,15,CSASALGSRNSPLHF,TGCAGTGCTAGTGCGTTGGGTAGTAGGAATTCACCCCTCCACTTT
many,TRBV9,TRBD1,TRBJ1-2,16,CASSPSVAGGNYGYTF,TGTGCCAGCAGCCCCAGCGTGGCAGGGGGGAACTATGGCTACACCTTC
-,TRBV20-1,TRBD1,TRBJ2-2,17,CSASTGTDLLNTGELFF,TGCAGTGCTAGCACCGGGACAGACCTATTGAACACCGGGGAGCTGTTTTTT
-,TRBV6-2/TRBV6-3,TRBD2,TRBJ2-1,15,CASSHEGLAYNEQFF,TGTGCCAGCAGCCACGAGGGACTAGCTTACAATGAGCAGTTCTTC
few,TRBV7-9,-,TRBJ2-3,14,CASSLTGGTDTQYF,TGTGCCAGCAGCTTGACGGGGGGCACAGATACGCAGTATTTT
-,TRBV4-1,TRBD1,TRBJ1-2,15,CASSRNRGLSDGYTF,TGCGCCAGCAGCCGCAACAGGGGGTTGTCGGATGGCTACACCTTC
-,TRBV29-1,-,TRBJ2-5,12,CSVSTARETQYF,TGCAGCGTCTCAACAGCCCGAGAGACCCAGTACTTC
-,TRBV7-2,TRBD2,TRBJ2-1,14,CASSSGLAGGEQFF,TGTGCCAGCAGCTCGGGACTAGCGGGAGGTGAGCAGTTCTTC
many,TRBV29-1,TRBD1,TRBJ2-5,14,CSVGRGQAQETQYF,TGCAGCGTTGGGCGGGGACAGGCGCAAGAGACCCAGTACTTC
few,TRBV11-2,-,TRBJ2-3,15,CASSLSQPSTDTQYF,TGTGCCAGCAGCTTATCTCAGCCAAGCACAGATACGCAGTATTTT
many,TRBV6-5,-,TRBJ2-6,18,CASSQSGVAISGANVLTF,TGTGCCAGCAGCCAATCAGGGGTTGCGATCTCTGGGGCCAACGTCCTGACTTTC
-,TRBV12-3/TRBV12-4,-,TRBJ2-2,15,CASSLRGRNTGELFF,TGTGCCAGCAGCCTCAGGGGTAGGAACACCGGGGAGCTGTTTTTT
-,TRBV5-1,TRBD1,TRBJ2-5,15,CASSPGTGGSETQYF,TGCGCCAGCAGCCCCGGGACAGGGGGCTCAGAGACCCAGTACTTC
-,TRBV4-1,-,TRBJ1-1,14,CASSQERANTEAFF,TGCGCCAGCAGCCAAGAAAGGGCGAACACTGAAGCTTTCTTT
few,TRBV19,-,TRBJ1-2,12,CASSTGRYGYTF,TGTGCCAGTAGTACGGGACGGTATGGCTACACCTTC
many,TRBV11-2,-,TRBJ2-3,15,CASSWSGDSTDTQYF,TGTGCCAGCAGCTGGTCCGGGGACAGCACAGATACGCAGTATTTT
few,TRBV7-7,-,TRBJ2-3,13,CASSPGVTDTQYF,TGTGCTAGCAGCCCTGGGGTTACAGATACGCAGTATTTT